This is a list of T cell receptor beta chains from one sample in a study of radiation and T cells in renal cell carcinoma. The protocol was immunoSEQ multiplex PCR, while the TCRdb copy is restricted to in-frame clones and leaves out a portion. This sample has roughly 160,000 clones, with about 87% found just once. Sequencing used blood, obtained from a patient whose treatment included radiotherapy and nephrectomy. Receptor source: a woman aged 45-65 years with renal cell carcinoma. The CDR3 runs from the conserved cysteine through the conserved F or W. Each record gives: V gene, D gene, clone size, J gene, CDR3 protein, CDR3 DNA. A D gene is named only where the DNA matches it firmly. The size of a clone is reported for some rows only, either as once, few or many, or as a class for expanded clones.

>TRBV19|NA|NA|TRBJ1-2
CASSLDWGNNGYTF
TGTGCCAGTAGCCTTGATTGGGGTAATAATGGCTACACCTTC
>TRBV29-1|NA|NA|TRBJ2-1
CSARDEGVFNEQFF
TGCAGCGCGAGGGACGAAGGGGTGTTCAATGAGCAGTTCTTC
>TRBV28|TRBD1|NA|TRBJ1-5
CASSFGTGNQPQHF
TGTGCCAGCAGTTTCGGGACAGGCAATCAGCCCCAGCATTTT
>TRBV6-6|TRBD2|NA|TRBJ2-7
CASSSSGSTYEQYF
TGTGCCAGCAGTTCTAGCGGTTCAACCTACGAGCAGTACTTC
>TRBV4-3|NA|NA|TRBJ1-4
CASSRGIEGKLFF
TGCGCCAGCAGCCGAGGTATAGAGGGAAAACTGTTTTTT
>TRBV9|TRBD2|NA|TRBJ2-5
CASSVGAGGSETQYF
TGTGCCAGCAGCGTAGGCGCGGGGGGGAGTGAGACCCAGTACTTC
>TRBV6-5|NA|NA|TRBJ1-1
CASSYGIGTANTEAFF
TGTGCCAGCAGTTACGGAATCGGGACGGCGAACACTGAAGCTTTCTTT
>TRBV4-1|NA|NA|TRBJ2-5
CASSQDIRESGETQYF
TGCGCCAGCAGCCAAGATATAAGGGAGTCCGGGGAGACCCAGTACTTC
>TRBV5-1|NA|few|TRBJ1-6
CASSLQDGDSPLHF
TGCGCCAGCAGCTTGCAAGATGGGGATTCACCCCTCCACTTT
>TRBV5-4|NA|NA|TRBJ1-1
CASSLMSGRGTEAFF
TGTGCCAGCAGCTTGATGTCAGGGAGGGGCACTGAAGCTTTCTTT
>TRBV9|NA|NA|TRBJ1-5
CASSAREGQPQHF
TGTGCCAGCAGCGCCCGAGAGGGGCAGCCCCAGCATTTT
>TRBV19|NA|once|TRBJ2-6
CASSIARDSGANVLTF
TGTGCCAGTAGTATAGCGAGGGACTCTGGGGCCAACGTCCTGACTTTC
>TRBV12-1|NA|NA|TRBJ1-1
CASSFPDPSTEAFF
TGTGCCAGCAGCTTTCCAGACCCTTCTACTGAAGCTTTCTTT
>TRBV2|NA|NA|TRBJ1-2
CASSESHTF
TGTGCCAGCAGTGAAAGCCACACCTTC